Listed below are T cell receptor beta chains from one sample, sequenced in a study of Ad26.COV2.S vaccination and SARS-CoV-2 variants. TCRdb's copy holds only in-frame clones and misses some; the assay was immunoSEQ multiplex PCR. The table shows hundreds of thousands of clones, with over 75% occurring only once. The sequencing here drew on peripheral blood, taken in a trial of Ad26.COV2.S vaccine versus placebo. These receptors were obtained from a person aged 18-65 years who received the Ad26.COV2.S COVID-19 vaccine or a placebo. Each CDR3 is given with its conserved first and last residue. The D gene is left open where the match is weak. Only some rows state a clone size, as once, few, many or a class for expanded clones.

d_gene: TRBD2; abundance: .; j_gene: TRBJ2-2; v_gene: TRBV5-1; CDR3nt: TGCGCCAGCAGAGTTTCTATCGGGGGGGCCGGGACCGGGGAGCTGTTTTTT; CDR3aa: CASRVSIGGAGTGELFF
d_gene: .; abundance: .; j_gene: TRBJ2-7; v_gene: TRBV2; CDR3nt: TGTGCCAGCAGCCTCAGGGCCTCCTACGAGCAGTACTTC; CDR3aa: CASSLRASYEQYF
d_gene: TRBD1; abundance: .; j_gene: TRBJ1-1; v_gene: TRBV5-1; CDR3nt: TGCGCCAGCAGGGGACAGGGCACTGAAGCTTTCTTT; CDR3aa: CASRGQGTEAFF
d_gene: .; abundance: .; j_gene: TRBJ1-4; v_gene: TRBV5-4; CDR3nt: TGTGCCAGCAGCTTGGCAACGAATGAAAAACTGTTTTTT; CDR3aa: CASSLATNEKLFF
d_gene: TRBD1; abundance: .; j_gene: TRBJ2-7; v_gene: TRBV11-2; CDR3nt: TGTGCCAGCAGCTCAGAGGGGACAGGGGGCTTCTACGAGCAGTACTTC; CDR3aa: CASSSEGTGGFYEQYF
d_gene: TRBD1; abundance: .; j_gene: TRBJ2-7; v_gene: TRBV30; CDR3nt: TGTGCCTGGAGTCCCCAGGACAGGGTTTCCTACGAGCAGTACTTC; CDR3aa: CAWSPQDRVSYEQYF
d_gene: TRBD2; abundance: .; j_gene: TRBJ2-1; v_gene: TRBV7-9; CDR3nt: TGTGCCAGCAGCTTAGAGACTAGCGGGGGCAATGAGCAGTTCTTC; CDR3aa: CASSLETSGGNEQFF
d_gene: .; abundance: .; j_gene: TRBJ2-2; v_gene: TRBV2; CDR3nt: TGTGCCAGCAGTGAGAGCACCGGGGAGCTGTTTTTT; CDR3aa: CASSESTGELFF
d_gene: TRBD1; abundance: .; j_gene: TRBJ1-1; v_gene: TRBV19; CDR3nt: TGTGCCAGTAGCGCCGGGACAGGGGGCACTGAAGCTTTCTTT; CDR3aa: CASSAGTGGTEAFF
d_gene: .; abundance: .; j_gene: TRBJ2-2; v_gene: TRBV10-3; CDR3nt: TGTGCCATCAGTGATGGGGAAAACGGGGAGCTGTTTTTT; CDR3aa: CAISDGENGELFF
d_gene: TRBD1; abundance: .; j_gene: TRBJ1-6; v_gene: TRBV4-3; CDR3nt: TGCGCCAGCAGCCGGAGACAGGGCTCCTATAATTCACCCCTCCACTTT; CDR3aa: CASSRRQGSYNSPLHF
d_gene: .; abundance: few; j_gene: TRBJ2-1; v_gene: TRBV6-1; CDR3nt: TGTGCCAGCAGTGAAGCGGGACTTAACAATGAGCAGTTCTTC; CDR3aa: CASSEAGLNNEQFF
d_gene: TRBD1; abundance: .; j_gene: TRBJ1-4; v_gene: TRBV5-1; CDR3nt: TGCGCCAGCAGCGCCGGGACAGGGGGTGAAAAACTGTTTTTT; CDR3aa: CASSAGTGGEKLFF
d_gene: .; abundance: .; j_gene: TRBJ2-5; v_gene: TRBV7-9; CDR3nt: TGTGCCAGCAGTTCTACAGGGAGACAAGAGACCCAGTACTTC; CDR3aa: CASSSTGRQETQYF
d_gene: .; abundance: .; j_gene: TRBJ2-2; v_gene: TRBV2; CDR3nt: TGTGCCAGCAGTGGGTGGGGAGACGGGGAGCTGTTTTTT; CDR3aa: CASSGWGDGELFF